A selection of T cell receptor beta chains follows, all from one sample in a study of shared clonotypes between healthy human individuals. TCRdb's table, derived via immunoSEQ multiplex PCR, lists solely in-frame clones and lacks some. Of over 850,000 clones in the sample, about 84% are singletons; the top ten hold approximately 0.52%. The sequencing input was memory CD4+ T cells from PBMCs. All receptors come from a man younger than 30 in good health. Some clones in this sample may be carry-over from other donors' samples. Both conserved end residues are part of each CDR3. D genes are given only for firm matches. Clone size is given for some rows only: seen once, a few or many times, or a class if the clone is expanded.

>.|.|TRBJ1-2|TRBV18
TGTGCCAGCTCATCCCCAGTTAACTATGGCTACACCTTC
CASSSPVNYGYTF
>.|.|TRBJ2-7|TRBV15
TGTGCCACCAGCCGCGCAGGAGAGCAGTACTTC
CATSRAGEQYF
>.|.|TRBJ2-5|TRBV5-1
TGCGCCAGCAGCTGGGGGTCCTTCCTCCAAGAGACCCAGTACTTC
CASSWGSFLQETQYF
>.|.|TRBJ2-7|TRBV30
TGTGCCTGGAGTCTCGGGGTTCAGCAGTACTTC
CAWSLGVQQYF
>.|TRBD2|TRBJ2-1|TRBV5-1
TGCGCCAGCAGCATAGGGACTAGCAAGTTGGGGAGAAATGAGCAGTTCTTC
CASSIGTSKLGRNEQFF
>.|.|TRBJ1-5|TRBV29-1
TGCAGCGTTGCCGACTATAGCAATCAGCCCCAGCATTTT
CSVADYSNQPQHF
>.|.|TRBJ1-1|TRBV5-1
TGCGCCAGCAGCTTGGAGGTAGTAGAGGAAGCTTTCTTT
CASSLEVVEEAFF
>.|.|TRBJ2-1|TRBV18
TGTGCCAGCTCCACGAGGGGGGGTGAGCAGTTCTTC
CASSTRGGEQFF
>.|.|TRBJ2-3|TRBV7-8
TGTGCCAGCAGCTTTAGCGGAGCAGATACGCAGTATTTT
CASSFSGADTQYF
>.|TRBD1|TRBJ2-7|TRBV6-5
TGTGCCATCGGGGTAGGGACAGACCACATGAGGCAGTACTTC
CAIGVGTDHMRQYF
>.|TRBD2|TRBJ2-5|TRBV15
TGTGCCACCAGCAGGGGGGGACTAGCGGGAGCGGAGACCCAGTACTTC
CATSRGGLAGAETQYF
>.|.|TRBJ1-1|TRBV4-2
TGTGCCAGCAGCCAACCCAGGCAGGGGAACACTGAAGCTTTCTTT
CASSQPRQGNTEAFF
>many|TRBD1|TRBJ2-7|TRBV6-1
TGTGCCAGCAGTGAAGCGCGGAGAGGGGGCGTCGAGCAGTACTTC
CASSEARRGGVEQYF
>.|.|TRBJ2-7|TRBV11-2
TGTGCCAGCAGCTTAGGCCCTCCGGGAGCTTCCGAGCAGTACTTC
CASSLGPPGASEQYF
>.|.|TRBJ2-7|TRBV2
TGTGCCAGCGAACCGGGGGCAGGGGACTCAGCTTCCTACGAGCAGTACTTC
CASEPGAGDSASYEQYF
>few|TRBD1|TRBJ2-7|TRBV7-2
TGTGCCAGCAGCACCACCGGGACAGGGATGAGGTACGAGCAGTACTTC
CASSTTGTGMRYEQYF
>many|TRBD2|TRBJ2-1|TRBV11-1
TGTGCCAGCTCAGAGTACAGCGGGACCCGGGGTGGTGAGCAGTTCTTC
CASSEYSGTRGGEQFF
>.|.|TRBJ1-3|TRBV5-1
TGCGCCAGCAGCTTATCGGTCTCTGGAAACACCATATATTTT
CASSLSVSGNTIYF
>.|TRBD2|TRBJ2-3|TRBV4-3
TGCGCCAGCAGCCGGGCCCTGACTAGCGGCACAGATACGCAGTATTTT
CASSRALTSGTDTQYF
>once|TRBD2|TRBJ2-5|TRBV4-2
TGTGCCAGCAGCCCATCGACTAGCGGGGGAGAGACCCAGTACTTC
CASSPSTSGGETQYF
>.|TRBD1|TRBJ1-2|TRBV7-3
TGTGCCAGCAGCTTAAGACAGGGAAATGGCTACACCTTC
CASSLRQGNGYTF
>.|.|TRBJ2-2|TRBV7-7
TGTGCCAGCAGCTCGCAGGGGCCGGGCACCGGGGAGCTGTTTTTT
CASSSQGPGTGELFF
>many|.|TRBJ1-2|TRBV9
TGTGCCAGCACCGAGGGAGGGTTTAACTATGGCTACACCTTC
CASTEGGFNYGYTF
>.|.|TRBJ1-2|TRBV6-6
TGTGCCAGCAGTTACTGGTCGGGTTATGGCTACACCTTC
CASSYWSGYGYTF
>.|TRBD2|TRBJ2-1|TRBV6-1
TGTGCCAGCAGTGCGTATTTGGCGGCGGGAGAACACAATGAGCAGTTCTTC
CASSAYLAAGEHNEQFF
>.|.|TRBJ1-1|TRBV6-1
TGTGCCAGCAGTCTTCAGGGAGACATTGAAGCTTTCTTT
CASSLQGDIEAFF
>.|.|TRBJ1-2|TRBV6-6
TGTGCCTCTTCCACCCAAAGGGGGGGTGGCTACACCTTC
CASSTQRGGGYTF
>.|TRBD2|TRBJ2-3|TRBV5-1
TGCGCCAGCAGCTTGTTAGCGGGAGGTAACGCAGATACGCAGTATTTT
CASSLLAGGNADTQYF
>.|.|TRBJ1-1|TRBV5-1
TGCGCCAGCAGCAGATCAGGGCCGGCAGAGACTGAAGCTTTCTTT
CASSRSGPAETEAFF
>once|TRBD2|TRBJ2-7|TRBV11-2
TGTGCCAGCAGCTTAACTAGCGGGAGGGCCGCAATCGAGCAGTACTTC
CASSLTSGRAAIEQYF
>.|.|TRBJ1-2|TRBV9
TGTGCCAGCAATCCCCAGGGATTAGGGTATGGCTACACCTTC
CASNPQGLGYGYTF
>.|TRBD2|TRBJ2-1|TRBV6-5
TGTGCCAGCAGTTACACGCTAGCGGACCGCTCCGAGCAGTTCTTC
CASSYTLADRSEQFF
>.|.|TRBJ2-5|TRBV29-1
TGCAGCGTTCGCACAAACCAAGAGACCCAGTACTTC
CSVRTNQETQYF
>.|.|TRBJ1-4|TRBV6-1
TGTGCCAGCAGTGAAATGTCGGGCGAGGAAAAACTGTTTTTT
CASSEMSGEEKLFF
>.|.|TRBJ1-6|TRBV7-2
TGTGCCAGCAGCCCAAGGTGGGGGCCCCTCCACTTT
CASSPRWGPLHF
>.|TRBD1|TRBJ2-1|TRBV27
TGTGCCAGCAGTTTATTACCGGGACAGGGGGCAATAAATGAGCAGTTCTTC
CASSLLPGQGAINEQFF
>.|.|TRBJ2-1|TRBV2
TGTGCCAGCCTGGGCCGAAGCTCCTACAATGAGCAGTTCTTC
CASLGRSSYNEQFF
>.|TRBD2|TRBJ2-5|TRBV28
TGTGCCAGCAGTTCCACTAGCGGGAAGGCAGAGACCCAGTACTTC
CASSSTSGKAETQYF
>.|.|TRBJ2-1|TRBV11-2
TGTGCCAGCAGGAAAGTCTCGGGAAGAAGCGCTGACAATGAGCAGTTCTTC
CASRKVSGRSADNEQFF
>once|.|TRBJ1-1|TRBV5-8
TGTGCCAGCAGGACAGCGTTCATGAACACTGAAGCTTTCTTT
CASRTAFMNTEAFF
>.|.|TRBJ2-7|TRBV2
TGTGCCAGCATGGATTCGGGACGGGGCTCCTACGAGCAGTACTTC
CASMDSGRGSYEQYF
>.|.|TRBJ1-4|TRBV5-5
TGTGCCAGCACCCTAACCGTGGGGTACGAAAAACTGTTTTTT
CASTLTVGYEKLFF
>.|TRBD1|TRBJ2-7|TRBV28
TGTGCCAGCAGCAAAGTGGGACAGCAAGACGAGCAGTACTTC
CASSKVGQQDEQYF
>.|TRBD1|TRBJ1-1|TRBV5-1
TGCGCCAGCAGCTTGATGGGACAGGGAACTGAAGCTTTCTTT
CASSLMGQGTEAFF
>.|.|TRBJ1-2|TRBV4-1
TGCGCCAGCAGCCAAACCGGGACACAGAACTATGGCTACACCTTC
CASSQTGTQNYGYTF
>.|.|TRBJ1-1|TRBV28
TGTGCCAGCAGTCCGAGTGACAGTCTGAACACTGAAGCTTTCTTT
CASSPSDSLNTEAFF
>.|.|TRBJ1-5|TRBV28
TGTGCCAGCAGGCCAACAGGCTTTTTCAATCAGCCCCAGCATTTT
CASRPTGFFNQPQHF
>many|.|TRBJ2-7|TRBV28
TGTGCCAGCAGGACCCCTAACAGTCGGGTAGGGGTCTACGAGCAGTACTTC
CASRTPNSRVGVYEQYF
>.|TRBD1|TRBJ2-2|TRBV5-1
TGCGCCAGCAGCTCTGGACAGGCGAACACCGGGGAGCTGTTTTTT
CASSSGQANTGELFF
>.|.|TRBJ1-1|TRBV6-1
TGTGCCAGCAGTGTTGTTGAGAACACTGAAGCTTTCTTT
CASSVVENTEAFF
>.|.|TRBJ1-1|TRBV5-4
TGTGCCAGCAGCCGCGGGGTTGAGGCCATGAACACTGAAGCTTTCTTT
CASSRGVEAMNTEAFF
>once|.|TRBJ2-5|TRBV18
TGTGCCAGCTCACCGTCCAGGGTTGGAGAGACCCAGTACTTC
CASSPSRVGETQYF
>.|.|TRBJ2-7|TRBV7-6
TGTGCCAGCAGCTCTAGCCCCTACGAGCAGTACTTC
CASSSSPYEQYF
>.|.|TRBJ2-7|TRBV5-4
TGTGCCAGCAGCTTGGTGGGCGGTACGACCTACGAGCAGTACTTC
CASSLVGGTTYEQYF
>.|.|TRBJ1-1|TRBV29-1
TGCAGCGTTGGGGCAGGGTGGGGGATGAACACTGAAGCTTTCTTT
CSVGAGWGMNTEAFF
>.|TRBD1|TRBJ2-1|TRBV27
TGTGCCAGCAGTAAAATATGGGGCCGGACAGGGGACAATGAGCAGTTCTTC
CASSKIWGRTGDNEQFF
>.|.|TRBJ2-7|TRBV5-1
TGCGCCAGCAGCTCGGGACTTAAAGACTACGAGCAGTACTTC
CASSSGLKDYEQYF